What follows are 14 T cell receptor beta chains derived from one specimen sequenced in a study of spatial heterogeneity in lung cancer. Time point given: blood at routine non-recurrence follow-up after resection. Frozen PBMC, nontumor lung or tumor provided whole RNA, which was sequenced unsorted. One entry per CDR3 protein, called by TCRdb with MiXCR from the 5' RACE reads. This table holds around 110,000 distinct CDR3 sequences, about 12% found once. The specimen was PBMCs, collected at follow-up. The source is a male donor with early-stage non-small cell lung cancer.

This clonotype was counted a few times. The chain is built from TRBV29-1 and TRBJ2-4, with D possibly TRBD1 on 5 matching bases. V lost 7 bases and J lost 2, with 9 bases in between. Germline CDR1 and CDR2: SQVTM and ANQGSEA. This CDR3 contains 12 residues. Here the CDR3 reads CSGRVTKNIQYF. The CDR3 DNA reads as TGCAGCGGCAGGGTCACCAAAAACATTCAGTACTTC.

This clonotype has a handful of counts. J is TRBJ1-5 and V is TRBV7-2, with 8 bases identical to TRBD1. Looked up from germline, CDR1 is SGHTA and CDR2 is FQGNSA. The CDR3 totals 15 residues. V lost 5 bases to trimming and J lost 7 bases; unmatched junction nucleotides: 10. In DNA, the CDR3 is TGTGCCAGCAGCCCCCGGACAGGGAGAGGGCAGCCCCAGCATTTT. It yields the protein CASSPRTGRGQPQHF. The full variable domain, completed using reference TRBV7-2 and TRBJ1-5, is GAGVSQSPSNKVTEKGKDVELRCDPISGHTALYWYRQSLGQGLEFLIYFQGNSAPDKSGLPSDRFSAERTGGSVSTLTIQRTQQEDSAVYLCASSPRTGRGQPQHFGDGTRLSIL.

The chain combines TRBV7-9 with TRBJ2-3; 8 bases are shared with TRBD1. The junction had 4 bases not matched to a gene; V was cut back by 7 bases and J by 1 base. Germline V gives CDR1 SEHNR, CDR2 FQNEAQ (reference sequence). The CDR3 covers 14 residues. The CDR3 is CASTGQGGTDTQYF. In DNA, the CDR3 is TGTGCCAGCACCGGACAGGGTGGCACAGATACGCAGTATTTT. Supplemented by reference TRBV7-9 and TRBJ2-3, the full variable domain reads DTGVSQNPRHKITKRGQNVTFRCDPISEHNRLYWYRQTLGQGPEFLTYFQNEAQLEKSRLLSDRFSAERPKGSFSTLEIQRTEQGDSAMYLCASTGQGGTDTQYFGPGTRLTVL.

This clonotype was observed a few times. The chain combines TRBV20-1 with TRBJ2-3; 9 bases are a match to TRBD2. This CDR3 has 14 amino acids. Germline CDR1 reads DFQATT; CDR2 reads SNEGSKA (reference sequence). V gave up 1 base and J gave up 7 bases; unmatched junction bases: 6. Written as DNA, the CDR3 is TGCAGTGCTAGAGCGGCGGGGGGGCCTTATACGCAGTATTTT. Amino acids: CSARAAGGPYTQYF.

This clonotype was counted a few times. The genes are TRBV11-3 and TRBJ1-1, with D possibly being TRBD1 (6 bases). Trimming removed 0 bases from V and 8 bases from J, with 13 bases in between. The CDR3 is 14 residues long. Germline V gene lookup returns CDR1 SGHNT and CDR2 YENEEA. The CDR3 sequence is CASSLDYGGPEAFF. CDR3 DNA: TGTGCCAGCAGCTTAGATTATGGGGGGCCCGAAGCTTTCTTT.

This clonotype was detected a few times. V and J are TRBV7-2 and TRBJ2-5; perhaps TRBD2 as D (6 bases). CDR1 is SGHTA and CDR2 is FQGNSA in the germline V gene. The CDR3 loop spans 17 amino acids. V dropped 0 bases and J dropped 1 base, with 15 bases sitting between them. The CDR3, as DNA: TGTGCCAGCAGCTTAGCAAGGATGGGAGGCGGCCAAGAGACCCAGTACTTC. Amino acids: CASSLARMGGGQETQYF.

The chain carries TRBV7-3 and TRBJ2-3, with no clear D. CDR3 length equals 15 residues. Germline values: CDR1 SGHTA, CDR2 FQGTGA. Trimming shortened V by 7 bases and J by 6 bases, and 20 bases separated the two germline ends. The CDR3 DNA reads TGTGCCAGCACCCAAACCCGGGCTCCCCACGATACGCAGTATTTT. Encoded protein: CASTQTRAPHDTQYF.

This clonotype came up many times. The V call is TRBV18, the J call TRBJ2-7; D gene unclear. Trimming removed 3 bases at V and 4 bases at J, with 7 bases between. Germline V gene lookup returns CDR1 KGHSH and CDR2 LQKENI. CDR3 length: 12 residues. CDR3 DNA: TGTGCCAGCTCACCCTGGTCGTACGAGCAGTACTTC. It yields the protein CASSPWSYEQYF.

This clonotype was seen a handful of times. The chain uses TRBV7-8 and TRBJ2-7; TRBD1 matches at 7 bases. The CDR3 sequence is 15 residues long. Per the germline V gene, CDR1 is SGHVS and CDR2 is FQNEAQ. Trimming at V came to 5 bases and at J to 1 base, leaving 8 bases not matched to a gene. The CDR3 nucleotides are TGTGCCAGCAGCAGCCGACAGGGACCGTCCTACGAGCAGTACTTC. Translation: CASSSRQGPSYEQYF.

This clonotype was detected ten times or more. CDR3 DNA: TGTGCCAGCAGACAGGACAGGGGAACAGATACGCAGTATTTT. Translating it yields CASRQDRGTDTQYF. V is TRBV5-4 and J is TRBJ2-3; TRBD1 agrees at 9 bases. Trimming removed 5 bases from V and 3 bases from J; junction bases left unmatched: 4. This CDR3 region has 14 residues. Germline values: CDR1 SGHNT, CDR2 YYREEE (reference sequence).

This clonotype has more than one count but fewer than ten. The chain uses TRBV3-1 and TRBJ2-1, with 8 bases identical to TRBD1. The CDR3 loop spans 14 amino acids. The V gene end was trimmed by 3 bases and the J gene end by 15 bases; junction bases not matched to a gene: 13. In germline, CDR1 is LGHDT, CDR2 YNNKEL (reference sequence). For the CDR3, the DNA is TGTGCCAGCAGCCAGGATCTACAGGGGGGATTTCGGTTCTTC. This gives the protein CASSQDLQGGFRFF.

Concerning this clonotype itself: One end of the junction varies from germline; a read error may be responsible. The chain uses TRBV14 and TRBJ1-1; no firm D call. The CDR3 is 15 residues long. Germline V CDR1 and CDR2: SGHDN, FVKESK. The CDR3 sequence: CTSSQDRAPLGEAFF. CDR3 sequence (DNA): TGTACCAGCAGCCAAGATCGAGCCCCTCTCGGTGAAGCTTTCTTT.

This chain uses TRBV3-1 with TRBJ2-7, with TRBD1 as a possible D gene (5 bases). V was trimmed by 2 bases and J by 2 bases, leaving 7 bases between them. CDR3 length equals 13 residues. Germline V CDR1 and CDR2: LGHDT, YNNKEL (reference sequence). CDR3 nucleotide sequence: TGTGCCAGCAGCCAAAGGGGCACCTACGAGCAGTACTTC. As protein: CASSQRGTYEQYF.

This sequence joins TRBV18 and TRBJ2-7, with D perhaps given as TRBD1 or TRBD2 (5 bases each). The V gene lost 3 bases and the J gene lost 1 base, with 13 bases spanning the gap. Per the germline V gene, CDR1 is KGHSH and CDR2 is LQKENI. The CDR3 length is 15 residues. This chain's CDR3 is CASSPDRDGSYEQYF. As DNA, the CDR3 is TGTGCCAGCTCACCTGACCGGGACGGGTCCTACGAGCAGTACTTC.